The rows below give T cell receptor beta chains drawn from one sample of a study of long-term antiretroviral therapy in people with HIV. Libraries were prepared by immunoSEQ multiplex PCR; TCRdb keeps only in-frame clonotypes and omits some of them. The data hold 13,000 or so clones, with 75% to 85% observed a single time. The sequencing used unsorted PBMCs, collected 3.2 years before starting antiretroviral therapy. These receptors were taken from a man aged 35-49 years with HIV. Each CDR3 is given with its conserved first and last residue. The D gene is left open where the match is weak.

D,J,V,CDR3
.,TRBJ1-1,TRBV7-2,CASSLGGGQAFF
TRBD2,TRBJ2-3,TRBV10-3,CAISESGLAGARTDTQYF
TRBD2,TRBJ2-1,TRBV7-2,CASSLTGGDDRFF
.,TRBJ1-5,TRBV4-1,CASSQGMGPEPQHF
.,TRBJ1-6,TRBV6-1,CASSEGRWAPLHF
.,TRBJ1-5,TRBV21-1,CASSKEGGGNQPQHF
.,TRBJ2-3,TRBV19,CASSYQGATDTQYF
.,TRBJ1-1,TRBV5-4,CASSLATVNTEAFF
TRBD2,TRBJ2-1,TRBV19,CASSMVAGPLNEQFF
.,TRBJ2-7,TRBV4-2,CASSLPAGTLSYEQYF
TRBD1,TRBJ2-3,TRBV27,CASRIFSGQGPTDTQYF
.,TRBJ2-1,TRBV2,CASPDPNNEQFF
TRBD1,TRBJ1-2,TRBV7-8,CASSARITGQGGGYTF
TRBD2,TRBJ2-7,TRBV7-9,CASSSRLAAYEQYF
TRBD2,TRBJ2-1,TRBV5-1,CASSLLAGAYNEQFF
.,TRBJ1-2,TRBV25-1,CASSAQSGYTF
.,TRBJ1-6,TRBV7-2,CASSLEVALYNSPLHF
.,TRBJ2-1,TRBV7-3,CASSRISYDEQFF
TRBD1,TRBJ2-7,TRBV6-1,CASTPIRQGGYEQYF
.,TRBJ2-2,TRBV27,CASSLRGYTGELFF
.,TRBJ2-7,TRBV5-1,CASHQGYEQYF
.,TRBJ1-6,TRBV21-1,CASSNRPRGTYNSPLHF
.,TRBJ2-7,TRBV6-1,CAIRTVSYEQYF
.,TRBJ1-1,TRBV5-8,CASSLGVPEAFF
.,TRBJ2-6,TRBV6-5,CASSTLYSGANVLTF
TRBD2,TRBJ2-4,TRBV7-8,CASSLSGLAGGFGKNIQYF
.,TRBJ1-2,TRBV4-1,CASSPRQDPNYGYTF
TRBD2,TRBJ2-7,TRBV6-5,CASSLGTSGDYEQYF
.,TRBJ1-5,TRBV4-1,CASSPSLVVQPQHF
.,TRBJ2-7,TRBV6-5,CASSYSPPGHEEQYF
.,TRBJ1-6,TRBV5-1,CASSPLGRSSYNSPLHF
.,TRBJ1-1,TRBV21-1,CASSLRDTWTEAFF